This TCR beta chain appears in the sequencing data of a study of blood T cell repertoires in COVID-19. The wider study: The United States, Italy and Spain supplied acute and convalescent COVID-19 samples.

The CDR3 extends over 20 amino acids. J lost 2 bases, V lost 3 bases, and 15 bases had no gene match. Germline CDR1 ENHRY, CDR2 SYGVKD. As processed by the authors: How many nucleated cells were present was estimated from reference gene primer amplification. TCRdb keeps only in-frame clones here, not all; method: immunoSEQ multiplex PCR. The DNA gave D and trimming, while V, J and clone size come from that table. The table has 300,000 or so clones, 86% seen once. The TCR sequence derives from a woman in her forties or fifties with acute or convalescent COVID-19. The rearrangement uses TRBV10-3 and TRBJ2-7; 14 bases line up with TRBD2. The sample consisted of peripheral blood. Here the CDR3 DNA reads TGTGCCATCAGTGATATCAGAGCAACTAGGACTAGCGGGAGGACCTACGAGCAGTACTTC. Translation gives CAISDIRATRTSGRTYEQYF.